This T cell receptor beta chain was documented in a study of T cell repertoires in cytomegalovirus infection. Study summary: Public TCR beta signatures marked donors with CMV infection and the matching HLA.

The ends lost 5 bases at V and 8 bases at J; junction bases unmatched: 9. The germline gives CDR1 LNHNV, CDR2 YYDKDF (reference sequence). The CDR3 loop spans 15 amino acids. TCRdb re-derived calls from the reads in MiXCR, one entry per CDR3 protein. The sample yields fewer than 550,000 distinct CDR3 sequences, 16% seen once. This clonotype was obtained from a human donor in good health (CMV status not recorded). Some clones in this sample may be carry-over from other donors' samples. The source material was CD8+ T cells from PBMCs. V gene TRBV15 combines with J gene TRBJ1-4; 9 bases are a match to TRBD1. Written as DNA, the CDR3 is TGTGCCACCAGCTCTTTACAGGGGGCGTGGGAAAAACTGTTTTTT. As protein: CATSSLQGAWEKLFF.